This T cell receptor beta chain was sequenced for a study of CD8+ T cells in alopecia areata (dated by TCRdb to the late 2010s). Notes on the research overall: The treated patients took part in an open-label pilot trial in which moderate-to-severe alopecia areata was treated with oral tofacitinib at 5 to 10 mg twice daily. Patients received tofacitinib for 6 to 18 months and were then followed off drug for 6 months to check for delayed response and recurrence. Amplification of TCRbeta CDR3 regions was done by immunoSEQ multiplex PCR using 35 Vbeta forward primers and 13 Jbeta reverse primers. Clonality in the scalp was compared among normal scalp (n=4), patchy alopecia areata scalp (n=8), and alopecia totalis/universalis scalp (n=8). In treated patients, disease severity was measured using the SALT score, which gives the percentage of scalp surface area affected. In both human patients and the C3H/HeJ mouse model, the study applied high-throughput TCRbeta sequencing to look at T cell clonal expansion in alopecia areata. On the human side, TCRbeta sequencing was run on scalp tissue and on sorted CD4+ and CD8+ peripheral blood T cells from healthy controls and from alopecia areata patients with either patchy or totalis/universalis disease. RNA came from the PAXgene miRNA kit for fixed scalp, the miRNeasy kit for PBMCs, and the RNeasy kit for mouse skin. Tofacitinib-treated patients had biopsies at baseline and at 4 and 24 weeks of treatment, with a later scalp biopsy in several patients.

V is pared back by 0 bases and J by 4 bases, with 10 bases lying between the germline termini. The CDR3 runs 15 residues from the cysteine to the phenylalanine. The DNA shown is the 45-base CDR3, in frame from base 1. CDR1 and CDR2 (LGHNA, YSLEER) derive from the germline V gene. The treatment or condition label of this sample denotes: oral pan-JAK inhibitor, 5-10 mg twice daily. Lesional scalp punch biopsies and peripheral blood were obtained from alopecia areata patients. PBMCs were isolated by density centrifugation and stained for CD3, CD4 and CD8, and CD4+ and CD8+ T cells were sorted on a FACSAria. Receptor libraries were prepared by the immunoSEQ multiplex PCR assay. To provide template for TCR sequencing, every sample had RNA extracted and reverse transcribed into cDNA. First-strand cDNA was synthesized using SuperScript III with a 2:1 mix of oligo-dT and random hexamers. Amplification bias was assessed with a synthetic immune receptor repertoire, and residual bias was removed computationally. On the study's bioinformatics: Raw reads were preprocessed to remove errors, and CDR3 was defined by IMGT conventions from the conserved cysteine to phenylalanine. Clonality was computed as 1 minus the Shannon entropy, with the entropy normalized by log2 of the number of productive unique TCRs. Scalp TCRbeta sequences were cross-referenced with sorted blood CD4 and CD8 repertoires so that the CD4 or CD8 identity of scalp clones could be inferred. TCRdb re-hosts the immuneACCESS table, in-frame sequences only. Its copies lack some clones; in the studies checked, an unresolved V gene accounts for under half of them, and the cause for the rest is not known. V, J and clone size reflect that table, while D and trimming were determined from the DNA. The table for this sample lists roughly 220,000 clones; more than 55% of them were counted only once. Around 1.3% of the sample belongs to the ten largest clones.

As to this clone: The target of this receptor is not known. No base quality information exists; no much larger clone differs at one position. The sample contains more than one DNA sequence encoding this CDR3.

The paper's findings and limits, for the study overall: Shared TCR sequences between patients were less evident than in mice, which may be partly attributable to HLA diversity in the patient population. During tofacitinib treatment, many expanded lesional clones remained in scalp and blood, and this persistence may partly explain relapse after treatment is stopped. Tofacitinib significantly decreased scalp clonality and the number of expanded CD8+ clones among the top 100 scalp clones. Because the treated cohort was small and had only one nonresponder, larger studies are needed to examine links between baseline CD8+ expansion and response. Compared with normal scalp, lesional scalp had higher clonality and more expanded CD8+ clones, particularly in alopecia totalis/universalis, a pattern that suggests antigenic drive. Resident alphabeta T cells in normal human skin are also sequenced, complicating scalp TCR repertoire analysis, unlike mouse skin dominated by gammadelta T cells.

The sample was CD4+ T cells sorted from blood, taken around week 42, from a patient treated with tofacitinib. This receptor was identified in a human donor with alopecia areata. The chain joins TRBV4-3 to TRBJ1-5; the D segment cannot be called with confidence. CDR3 loop: CASSQEPRGNQPQHF. The nucleotide sequence reads TGCGCCAGCAGCCAAGAGCCCAGAGGGAATCAGCCCCAGCATTTT.